Listed below are T cell receptor beta chains from one sample, sequenced in a study of vaccination and CD4 T cells after COVID-19. Using its own MiXCR run on the PCR reads, TCRdb lists one record per CDR3 protein. The sample lists around 19,000 distinct CDR3 sequences, 48% occurring once. Their antigen targets remain unknown. What was sequenced was CD4+ T cells from blood, cultured in vitro. These receptors all come from a human donor who had recovered from COVID-19. Each CDR3 is given with its conserved first and last residue. The order of the fields is V gene, J gene, clone size, D gene, CDR3 DNA, CDR3 protein. A D gene is named only where the DNA matches it firmly. Clone size is stated in some rows and not others, as once, few, many or a class when expanded.

v_gene: TRBV12-3/TRBV12-4; j_gene: TRBJ2-1; abundance: -; d_gene: TRBD2; CDR3nt: TGTGCCAGCAGTCGACTAGCGGTCGGCCATTCGAGCTCCTACAATGAGCAGTTCTTC; CDR3aa: CASSRLAVGHSSSYNEQFF
v_gene: TRBV28; j_gene: TRBJ1-5; abundance: few; d_gene: -; CDR3nt: TGTGCCAGCAGTTTCATGGGCAGCCCCCAGCATTTT; CDR3aa: CASSFMGSPQHF
v_gene: TRBV30; j_gene: TRBJ2-3; abundance: few; d_gene: -; CDR3nt: TGTGCCTGGAGTGTAGTTGGGGATACGCAGTATTTT; CDR3aa: CAWSVVGDTQYF
v_gene: TRBV20-1; j_gene: TRBJ1-6; abundance: -; d_gene: TRBD1; CDR3nt: TGCAGTGCTAGAGGGGGACAGACGAATTCACCCCTCCACTTT; CDR3aa: CSARGGQTNSPLHF
v_gene: TRBV10-3; j_gene: TRBJ1-5; abundance: -; d_gene: TRBD1; CDR3nt: TGTGCCATCAGTGAGCAGGGGGGCAATCAGCCCCAGCATTTT; CDR3aa: CAISEQGGNQPQHF
v_gene: TRBV7-2; j_gene: TRBJ1-2; abundance: -; d_gene: -; CDR3nt: TGTGCCAGCAGCCGGCCCTCGGGGGACTATGGCTACACCTTC; CDR3aa: CASSRPSGDYGYTF
v_gene: TRBV12-5; j_gene: TRBJ1-6; abundance: few; d_gene: TRBD1; CDR3nt: TGTGCTAGTGGTTTAGGAGGAGGACAGGGCTATAATTCACCCCTCCACTTT; CDR3aa: CASGLGGGQGYNSPLHF
v_gene: TRBV3-1; j_gene: TRBJ1-1; abundance: -; d_gene: -; CDR3nt: TGTGCCAGCAGCCTGACGGATGGATCTAAAGCTTTCTTT; CDR3aa: CASSLTDGSKAFF
v_gene: TRBV10-3; j_gene: TRBJ1-6; abundance: few; d_gene: -; CDR3nt: TGTGCCATCAGTGAGGCCACCGCGGGGTCACCCCTCCACTTT; CDR3aa: CAISEATAGSPLHF
v_gene: TRBV2; j_gene: TRBJ2-7; abundance: few; d_gene: TRBD1; CDR3nt: TGTGCCAGCAGTGAGGGACAGGGGGGATACGAGCAGTACTTC; CDR3aa: CASSEGQGGYEQYF
v_gene: TRBV6-5; j_gene: TRBJ2-2; abundance: few; d_gene: -; CDR3nt: TGTGCCAGCAGTTACGAGCCTCACACCCCCGGGGAGCTGTTTTTT; CDR3aa: CASSYEPHTPGELFF
v_gene: TRBV21-1; j_gene: TRBJ1-2; abundance: -; d_gene: -; CDR3nt: TGTGCCAGCAGCAAAGGTTGCAGGGGAAATGGCTACACCTTC; CDR3aa: CASSKGCRGNGYTF
v_gene: TRBV10-2; j_gene: TRBJ2-7; abundance: few; d_gene: -; CDR3nt: TGCGCCAGCAGTTTTACAGGACTGCTGTTCTACGAGCAGTACTTC; CDR3aa: CASSFTGLLFYEQYF
v_gene: TRBV20-1; j_gene: TRBJ1-1; abundance: -; d_gene: -; CDR3nt: TGCAGTGCTAGAGATCGTGGTCGTAACACTGAAGCTTTCTTT; CDR3aa: CSARDRGRNTEAFF
v_gene: TRBV20-1; j_gene: TRBJ1-2; abundance: few; d_gene: TRBD1; CDR3nt: TGCAGTGCTCTAACCTTGGACAGGGGAAGTCGTGGCTACACCTTC; CDR3aa: CSALTLDRGSRGYTF
v_gene: TRBV5-4; j_gene: TRBJ1-6; abundance: few; d_gene: TRBD1; CDR3nt: TGTGCCAGCAGCTTGGTGGACAGGGGGGATTCACCCCTCCACTTT; CDR3aa: CASSLVDRGDSPLHF
v_gene: TRBV6-2/TRBV6-3; j_gene: TRBJ1-5; abundance: -; d_gene: TRBD1; CDR3nt: TGTGCCAGCAGTTATGGACAGGGCATGTGGCATCAGCCCCAGCATTTT; CDR3aa: CASSYGQGMWHQPQHF
v_gene: TRBV6-1; j_gene: TRBJ2-1; abundance: -; d_gene: TRBD2; CDR3nt: TGTGCCAGCAGTGAAGGTGGACTAGCGGGGAACTACAATGAGCAGTTCTTC; CDR3aa: CASSEGGLAGNYNEQFF
v_gene: TRBV20-1; j_gene: TRBJ2-1; abundance: -; d_gene: TRBD2; CDR3nt: TGCAGTGCTAGAGATCATATTCGGGGGGATCAATTCTTC; CDR3aa: CSARDHIRGDQFF
v_gene: TRBV20-1; j_gene: TRBJ2-7; abundance: few; d_gene: TRBD1; CDR3nt: TGCAGTGCTAGATTTCCGGGACAGGGCTACGAGCAGTACTTC; CDR3aa: CSARFPGQGYEQYF
v_gene: TRBV5-4; j_gene: TRBJ1-1; abundance: large; d_gene: -; CDR3nt: TGTGCCAGCAGCTTGGACAGTAACACTGAAGCTTTCTTT; CDR3aa: CASSLDSNTEAFF
v_gene: TRBV7-8; j_gene: TRBJ2-7; abundance: -; d_gene: TRBD2; CDR3nt: TGTGCCAGCAGCCCGATTTATACTAGCGGTGGCGAGCAGTACTTC; CDR3aa: CASSPIYTSGGEQYF
v_gene: TRBV6-1; j_gene: TRBJ2-7; abundance: -; d_gene: -; CDR3nt: TGTGCCAGCAGGCCCGACCAGGGAACCTACGAGCAGTACTTC; CDR3aa: CASRPDQGTYEQYF
v_gene: TRBV3-1; j_gene: TRBJ1-2; abundance: -; d_gene: -; CDR3nt: TGTGCCAGCAGCACTATTTCGGGCCGGGGTGGCTACACCTTC; CDR3aa: CASSTISGRGGYTF
v_gene: TRBV5-1; j_gene: TRBJ2-1; abundance: -; d_gene: -; CDR3nt: TGCGCCAGCAGCGATGATAACTACAATGAGCAGTTCTTC; CDR3aa: CASSDDNYNEQFF
v_gene: TRBV24-1; j_gene: TRBJ1-1; abundance: -; d_gene: -; CDR3nt: TGTGCCACGAAAGGGGGTCTGGGAACTGAAGCTTTCTTT; CDR3aa: CATKGGLGTEAFF
v_gene: TRBV28; j_gene: TRBJ1-4; abundance: -; d_gene: TRBD1; CDR3nt: TGTGCCAGCAGTCAAACAGGGGGAGGTGAAAAACTGTTTTTT; CDR3aa: CASSQTGGGEKLFF
v_gene: TRBV27; j_gene: TRBJ1-2; abundance: -; d_gene: -; CDR3nt: TGTGCCAGCAGTTTACGGGGGGACTATGGCTACACCTTC; CDR3aa: CASSLRGDYGYTF
v_gene: TRBV19; j_gene: TRBJ1-2; abundance: -; d_gene: TRBD1; CDR3nt: TGTGCCAGTAGTCCCTGGGACAGCCGGAGCTACACCTTC; CDR3aa: CASSPWDSRSYTF
v_gene: TRBV19; j_gene: TRBJ1-2; abundance: -; d_gene: -; CDR3nt: TGTGCCAGTAGGACTCGGAGAGCCTGGAGCGGCTATGGCTACACCTTC; CDR3aa: CASRTRRAWSGYGYTF
v_gene: TRBV5-1; j_gene: TRBJ1-2; abundance: -; d_gene: TRBD1; CDR3nt: TGCGCCAGCAGCTTGGTACCGCCGGAACAGGGGGCTGACTATGGCTACACCTTC; CDR3aa: CASSLVPPEQGADYGYTF
v_gene: TRBV6-5; j_gene: TRBJ2-3; abundance: -; d_gene: -; CDR3nt: TGTGCCAGCAGTTACGCTGACGGGGCAGATACGCAGTATTTT; CDR3aa: CASSYADGADTQYF
v_gene: TRBV24-1; j_gene: TRBJ2-5; abundance: few; d_gene: TRBD2; CDR3nt: TGTGCCACCAGTGACCCTAAACTAGCGAGTTCCCGAGAGACCCAGTACTTC; CDR3aa: CATSDPKLASSRETQYF
v_gene: TRBV2; j_gene: TRBJ2-5; abundance: few; d_gene: -; CDR3nt: TGTGCCACCAGAAAGACCCAGTACTTC; CDR3aa: CATRKTQYF
v_gene: TRBV29-1; j_gene: TRBJ2-7; abundance: few; d_gene: -; CDR3nt: TGCAGCGTTGAAGATGTCCAGTCCTACGAGCAGTACTTC; CDR3aa: CSVEDVQSYEQYF
v_gene: TRBV6-2/TRBV6-3; j_gene: TRBJ2-3; abundance: -; d_gene: TRBD1; CDR3nt: TGTGCCAGCAGTTACCATGGGACAGTCACGCAGTATTTT; CDR3aa: CASSYHGTVTQYF
v_gene: TRBV20-1; j_gene: TRBJ1-2; abundance: once; d_gene: -; CDR3nt: TGCAGTGCTAACACCGGGCTTCATAACTATGGCTACACCTTC; CDR3aa: CSANTGLHNYGYTF
v_gene: TRBV12-3/TRBV12-4; j_gene: TRBJ1-1; abundance: -; d_gene: -; CDR3nt: TGTGCCAGCAGCCCAAGCTCGAGCACTGAAGCTTTCTTT; CDR3aa: CASSPSSSTEAFF
v_gene: TRBV7-3; j_gene: TRBJ2-2; abundance: -; d_gene: TRBD2; CDR3nt: TGTGCCAGCAGCTTAGGACTTGGACTAGCGGGAGGCGGGGAGCTGTTTTTT; CDR3aa: CASSLGLGLAGGGELFF
v_gene: TRBV6-1; j_gene: TRBJ1-1; abundance: -; d_gene: -; CDR3nt: TGTGCCAGCAGTGAAGCGGGAGCAGCGGAAGCTTTCTTT; CDR3aa: CASSEAGAAEAFF
v_gene: TRBV20-1; j_gene: TRBJ1-4; abundance: once; d_gene: -; CDR3nt: TGCAGTGCTAGACCGAGGGAGGGGTTGGGGGAAAAACTGTTTTTT; CDR3aa: CSARPREGLGEKLFF
v_gene: TRBV30; j_gene: TRBJ1-6; abundance: medium-sized; d_gene: TRBD1; CDR3nt: TGTGCCTGGAGGGGACAGGGTCAATCACCCCTCCACTTT; CDR3aa: CAWRGQGQSPLHF
v_gene: TRBV10-1; j_gene: TRBJ2-3; abundance: -; d_gene: -; CDR3nt: TGCGCCAGCAGTGACGGGATGGATACGCAGTATTTT; CDR3aa: CASSDGMDTQYF
v_gene: TRBV7-2; j_gene: TRBJ2-5; abundance: few; d_gene: -; CDR3nt: TGTGCCAGCAGCTTCGGAATGAGAGAGACCCAGTACTTC; CDR3aa: CASSFGMRETQYF
v_gene: TRBV5-4; j_gene: TRBJ2-5; abundance: once; d_gene: -; CDR3nt: TGTGCCAGCAGCTTGGAGCAGGCGGGACGAAGAGAGACCCAGTACTTC; CDR3aa: CASSLEQAGRRETQYF
v_gene: TRBV27; j_gene: TRBJ1-4; abundance: few; d_gene: -; CDR3nt: TGTGCCAGCAGTGGGAGGGGGAGGACTAATGAAAAACTGTTTTTT; CDR3aa: CASSGRGRTNEKLFF
v_gene: TRBV11-2; j_gene: TRBJ1-3; abundance: -; d_gene: -; CDR3nt: TGTGCCAGCAGCCGATTACAGGGAAACACCATATATTTT; CDR3aa: CASSRLQGNTIYF
v_gene: TRBV6-5; j_gene: TRBJ1-6; abundance: few; d_gene: -; CDR3nt: TGTGCCAGCAGTTACGACACCGGGAATAATTCACCCCTCCACTTT; CDR3aa: CASSYDTGNNSPLHF
v_gene: TRBV18; j_gene: TRBJ1-2; abundance: -; d_gene: -; CDR3nt: TGTGCCAGCTCACCACGAGAGGCTCGAGGCTACACCTTC; CDR3aa: CASSPREARGYTF
v_gene: TRBV7-2; j_gene: TRBJ1-6; abundance: -; d_gene: -; CDR3nt: TGTGCCAGCAGCTTATTGTCCGGGTCACCCCTCCACTTT; CDR3aa: CASSLLSGSPLHF
v_gene: TRBV24-1; j_gene: TRBJ2-6; abundance: few; d_gene: TRBD1; CDR3nt: TGTGCCACCAGTGATCAAACAGGGGCTGGGGCCAACGTCCTGACTTTC; CDR3aa: CATSDQTGAGANVLTF
v_gene: TRBV6-2/TRBV6-3; j_gene: TRBJ2-1; abundance: -; d_gene: -; CDR3nt: TGTGCCAGCAGTTCGGACAACAATGAGCAGTTCTTC; CDR3aa: CASSSDNNEQFF
v_gene: TRBV2; j_gene: TRBJ1-1; abundance: -; d_gene: TRBD1; CDR3nt: TGTGCCAGCAGAAGACAGGGTGTAAACACTGAAGCTTTCTTT; CDR3aa: CASRRQGVNTEAFF
v_gene: TRBV24-1; j_gene: TRBJ2-3; abundance: -; d_gene: TRBD1; CDR3nt: TGTGCCACCAGTGATATGGGACAGGGCGAGGCGCAGTATTTT; CDR3aa: CATSDMGQGEAQYF
v_gene: TRBV6-2/TRBV6-3; j_gene: TRBJ2-2; abundance: few; d_gene: TRBD2; CDR3nt: TGTGCCAGCAGTCCCGGGACTAGCGGGCTCCTGAAGGAGCTGTTTTTT; CDR3aa: CASSPGTSGLLKELFF